This is a list of T cell receptor beta chains from one sample in a study of cytomegalovirus exposure and HLA in healthy donors. The assay was immunoSEQ multiplex PCR, and TCRdb's table has in-frame clones only and misses some. The sample lists 150,000 to 200,000 clones, more than 80% occurring once. Sequenced material: PBMCs. Receptor source: a woman in her late teens or twenties in good health and CMV-seropositive. The CDR3 runs from the conserved cysteine through the conserved F or W. A D gene is named only where the DNA matches it firmly.

j_call cdr3_length d_call v_call cdr3_aa
TRBJ2-5 18 TRBD1 TRBV7-8 CASSLARVRAGGRETQYF
TRBJ1-4 15 TRBD1 TRBV7-2 CASSSSRGRDEKLFF
TRBJ1-2 15 NA TRBV4-3 CASSHRQAANYGYTF
TRBJ2-7 15 NA TRBV11-1 CASSLAGQGIYEQYF
TRBJ1-5 13 TRBD1 TRBV19 CASRWTGNQPQHF
TRBJ2-5 15 TRBD2 TRBV19 CASSGARGGRETQYF
TRBJ2-7 15 TRBD2 TRBV10-3 CAISEPGLAGAEQYF
TRBJ1-1 13 NA TRBV7-7 CASSASGTSEAFF
TRBJ2-7 14 NA TRBV6-1 CASSKRGSRWEQYF
TRBJ2-7 17 TRBD2 TRBV4-1 CASSQDTTSGGHYEQYF
TRBJ2-3 16 TRBD1 TRBV5-1 CASSKGQGAGTDTQYF
TRBJ2-3 12 NA TRBV27 CASSINTDTQYF
TRBJ2-7 16 TRBD2 TRBV4-2 CASSPRTSGRQFEQYF
TRBJ1-2 12 TRBD1 TRBV30 CAWSVRQGDRAF
TRBJ1-5 19 TRBD1 TRBV5-6 CASSARTGGFGIGNQPQHF
TRBJ2-1 14 NA TRBV6-1 CASSDTGSRNEQFF
TRBJ1-2 16 NA TRBV5-6 CASSLVGAEILYGYTF
TRBJ1-1 13 NA TRBV7-9 CASSSGQRVEAFF
TRBJ1-5 16 TRBD1 TRBV2 CASSERQGARNQPQHF
TRBJ2-3 13 TRBD2 TRBV5-6 CASSFGRVDTQYF
TRBJ2-5 14 TRBD2 TRBV5-1 CASSIGTSGETQYF
TRBJ1-5 14 NA TRBV27 CASSLTGSNQPQHF
TRBJ2-5 13 NA TRBV6-5 CASSFQVRETQYF
TRBJ1-5 14 NA TRBV4-1 CASSQAPGDQPQHF
TRBJ1-1 14 TRBD1 TRBV14 CASSQVQGDTEAFF
TRBJ1-4 14 TRBD1 TRBV5-1 CASSYTGVNEKLFF
TRBJ2-5 15 TRBD2 TRBV7-2 CASTQGGGRSETQYF
TRBJ2-3 18 TRBD1 TRBV7-3 CASSLTLVGRGRPDTQYF
TRBJ2-1 13 NA TRBV9 CASSANQGYEQFF
TRBJ2-7 16 NA TRBV5-6 CASSLFPSYLPYEQYF
TRBJ2-7 13 NA TRBV11-3 CASSLDPSREQYF
TRBJ2-1 15 NA TRBV19 CASSIATGLYNEQFF
TRBJ2-2 15 NA TRBV27 CASSLSRAGTGELFF
TRBJ1-1 13 NA TRBV28 CASSLWANTEAFF
TRBJ1-5 13 NA TRBV7-9 CASSNGGSQPQHF
TRBJ2-1 14 NA TRBV27 CASSFAGGNDEQFF
TRBJ2-7 14 NA TRBV18 CASSEDRPRGEQYF
TRBJ2-1 16 TRBD2 TRBV11-3 CASSRSGLAGGGEQFF
TRBJ1-2 16 NA TRBV9 CASSVTPSAGLGGYTF
TRBJ2-2 13 NA TRBV7-9 CADPVGATGELFF
TRBJ2-3 14 NA TRBV15 CATSRGGTGDTQYF
TRBJ1-3 14 NA TRBV9 CASRDHSSGNTIYF
TRBJ2-1 13 NA TRBV15 CATSTPLRDEQFF
TRBJ2-7 16 TRBD2 TRBV11-3 CASSFGGLAGVSEQYF
TRBJ2-2 18 NA TRBV5-5 CASSLAWGLVGEAGELFF
TRBJ2-3 15 TRBD1 TRBV6-1 CASIRQGLNTDTQYF
TRBJ2-7 13 NA TRBV7-2 CASSLSGSYEQYF
TRBJ1-6 16 NA TRBV7-8 CASSPRREGSGSPLHF
TRBJ2-5 15 NA TRBV5-6 CASSFGGGDRETQYF
TRBJ1-4 13 NA TRBV6-6 CASSTREDEKLFF
TRBJ1-5 15 NA TRBV6-1 CASSREGSGFQPQHF
TRBJ2-7 14 NA TRBV28 CASSSRGPSYEQYF
TRBJ1-1 18 TRBD1 TRBV4-1 CASSFGQQGAAMNTEAFF
TRBJ2-7 13 NA TRBV11-2 CASSLVSDYEQYF